The 12 T cell receptor beta chains in this list originate from one sample, sequenced in a study of T cell responses to AZD1222 COVID-19 vaccine. Measured with immunoSEQ multiplex PCR; TCRdb has only the in-frame clones, and not every one. The sample carries about 82,000 clones, about 90% recorded once. The material sequenced was peripheral blood, taken 28 days after the second AZD1222 dose. Receptor source: an adult who received the AZD1222 COVID-19 vaccine.

The chain recombines TRBV10-3 with TRBJ1-1, with TRBD1 as a possible D gene (5 bases). The CDR3 loop spans 14 amino acids. Per germline, CDR1 ENHRY and CDR2 SYGVKD. Deletions cut 2 bases from V and 8 bases from J, with 15 bases between. CDR3 DNA sequence: TGTGCCATCAGTGAGAGGGCAGGGCGAGCGGAAGCTTTCTTT. It specifies CAISERAGRAEAFF.

The chain recombines TRBV5-1 with TRBJ1-6; 7 nucleotides align to TRBD1. Trimming removed 2 bases from V and 7 bases from J; junction bases left unmatched: 6. Germline V gene lookup returns CDR1 SGHRS and CDR2 YFSETQ. The CDR3 runs to 15 residues. CDR3 amino acids: CASSFGRDSNSPLHF. The CDR3 coding sequence is TGCGCCAGCAGCTTCGGCCGGGACAGCAATTCACCCCTCCACTTT.

The chain uses TRBV5-5 and TRBJ1-2, with TRBD1 matching over 10 bases. V lost 4 bases and J lost 8; bases outside the gene matches: 5. The CDR3 extends over 13 amino acids. Germline CDR1 reads SGHKS; CDR2 reads YYEKEE (reference sequence). Here the CDR3 DNA reads TGTGCCAGCAGCCAAGACAGGGGGCGAGGCTACACCTTC. Translation: CASSQDRGRGYTF.

The V and J genes are TRBV6-5 and TRBJ2-3; no firm D call. The CDR3 contains 14 residues. Germline V gene sequence: CDR1 MNHEY, CDR2 SVGAGI. The V end lost 7 bases, the J end lost 1 base, and 12 bases lay between the germline ends. The CDR3 sequence: CASMPSGRTDTQYF. The CDR3, as DNA: TGTGCCAGCATGCCGTCTGGTCGCACAGATACGCAGTATTTT.

The J gene is TRBJ2-7, the V gene TRBV4-1; 10 nucleotides line up with TRBD1. With V trimmed by 11 bases and J by 6 bases, 10 bases remained unmatched. Per the germline V gene, CDR1 is MGHRA and CDR2 is YSYEKL. This CDR3 has 13 residues. CDR3 sequence reads: CAAGRTGGSEQYF. The CDR3 DNA sequence: TGCGCCGCTGGGAGGACAGGGGGTTCCGAGCAGTACTTC.

The V call is TRBV28, the J call TRBJ1-3; D might be TRBD1 (5 bases). The CDR3 has 14 residues. V dropped 3 bases and J dropped 2 bases, with 8 bases sitting between them. The germline gives CDR1 MDHEN, CDR2 SYDVKM. The CDR3 sequence is CASSFEGTGNTIYF. For the CDR3, the DNA is TGTGCCAGCAGTTTCGAGGGGACTGGAAACACCATATATTTT.

The chain combines TRBV2 with TRBJ2-7; D unresolved. Per germline, CDR1 SNHLY and CDR2 FYNNEI. V lost 4 bases to trimming and J lost 3 bases, with 7 bases between them. This CDR3 comprises 12 residues. CDR3 sequence (DNA): TGTGCCAGCAGTGGGTCCGGCTACGAGCAGTACTTC. Protein product: CASSGSGYEQYF.

The gene calls are TRBV19 and TRBJ1-4; D is uncertain. With 1 base removed from V and 0 bases from J, the gap between germline ends came to 6 bases. Germline values: CDR1 LNHDA, CDR2 SQIVND (reference sequence). The CDR3 is 15 amino acids. The CDR3 coding sequence is TGTGCCAGTAGTATAGGTGAAGCAACTAATGAAAAACTGTTTTTT. Protein product: CASSIGEATNEKLFF.

V gene TRBV27 combines with J gene TRBJ1-5; D is possibly TRBD1 (5 bases). The CDR3 runs 17 residues. The germline V gene encodes CDR1 MNHEY and CDR2 SMNVEV (reference sequence). V shed 2 bases and J shed 2 bases, with 16 bases lying between them. In DNA, the CDR3 is TGTGCCAGCAGTTTACTTTGGCGTCAGGGTGGCAATCAGCCCCAGCATTTT. This gives the protein CASSLLWRQGGNQPQHF.

This clone was observed at least ten times. The rearrangement uses TRBV7-9 and TRBJ2-7, with TRBD1 identical over 9 bases. This CDR3 region has 14 residues. Germline CDR1 reads SEHNR; CDR2 reads FQNEAQ (reference sequence). V lost 4 bases and J lost 3; bases outside the gene matches: 4. The CDR3 DNA sequence: TGTGCCAGCAGCTGGGGACAGGGAAACTACGAGCAGTACTTC. This gives the protein CASSWGQGNYEQYF.

The chain carries TRBV12-3 or TRBV12-4 and TRBJ1-1; D remains unclear. The CDR3 spans 13 residues. With 0 bases removed from V and 6 bases from J, the gap between germline ends came to 8 bases. In nucleotides, the CDR3 is TGTGCCAGCAGTTTAGCGCGGAGGGCTGAAGCTTTCTTT. It encodes CASSLARRAEAFF.

This chain connects TRBV7-9 to TRBJ1-1; 8 nucleotides agree with TRBD1. Germline loops: CDR1 SEHNR, CDR2 FQNEAQ (reference sequence). V lost 8 bases and J lost 11; bases outside the gene matches: 13. The CDR3 loop spans 13 amino acids. The CDR3 nucleotides are TGTGCCAGCGGGACGGGAACAGGGGGGGGTGCTTTCTTT. Translating it yields CASGTGTGGGAFF.